The T cell receptor (beta chain) described here comes from a study of blood T cell repertoires in COVID-19. Study-level background: Samples taken during acute and convalescent COVID-19 were collected in the United States, Italy and Spain. Sources were T cells, B-cell-depleted T cells, or PBMCs; the material itself was cDNA or gDNA.

CDR1 and CDR2 (germline): SGHDT, YYEEEE. Trimming left V 2 bases short and J 0 bases short, with 5 bases between. The length of the CDR3 is 13 residues. Sequencing used immunoSEQ multiplex PCR; TCRdb keeps in-frame clones, though not all of them. The data show a few hundred thousand clones, with about 81% seen just once and roughly 4% held by the top ten. Adults between about 18 and 95 years of age took part from 20 to 25 US areas. Cohorts were determined from participant-reported clinical history. The chain has TRBV5-6 and TRBJ1-1; D gene uncertain. The receptor's source is a man aged 25 to 40 with acute COVID-19. What was sequenced was PBMCs or T cells enriched from blood (not recorded which). CDR3 amino acids: CASSFLLNTEAFF. In DNA form, the CDR3 reads TGTGCCAGCAGCTTCCTCTTGAACACTGAAGCTTTCTTT.